What follows is one TCR beta chain and its context. CDR1 and CDR2 from the germline V gene are ENHRY and SYGVKD. The J segment lost 6 bases and the V segment lost 6 bases, leaving 3 bases of the junction unmatched. This CDR3 spans 13 amino acids. Sample time point: peripheral blood 6 weeks after treatment start. This entry is derived from a study of PD-L1 blockade in urothelial cancer. Study context: About 90% of the 29 patients were men with bladder-origin urothelial cancer. A median blood sample held approximately 150,000 T cells and more than 80,000 unique TCRs. The number of prior chemotherapy regimens per patient was 0 to 3.

Assay used: immunoSEQ multiplex PCR; TCRdb lists only in-frame clones, some missing. Among 38,000 or so clones, approximately 84% were seen once, and the ten largest hold 2.5% to 3%. This specimen was PBMCs, taken around atezolizumab (anti-PD-L1) treatment. This receptor was identified in an older man with urothelial cancer. The V call is TRBV10-3, the J call TRBJ1-4; 8 bases fit TRBD1. The CDR3 loop is CAIRQGGDEKLFF. CDR3 nucleotide sequence: TGTGCCATCAGACAGGGGGGTGATGAAAAACTGTTTTTT.